The entry below gives a single T cell receptor (beta chain) sequence along with its context. The antigen this receptor binds is unknown. No qualities accompany the bases; no much larger clone lies one base away. CDR1 and CDR2, per the germline V gene, are SGHRS and YFSETQ. The CDR3 covers 15 residues, taking in both the cysteine and the phenylalanine. Only the CDR3 DNA stays, 45 bases, in frame from base 1. Relative to germline, V is missing 3 bases and J is missing 7 bases, with 6 bases of the junction outside any gene match. The data derive from a study of blood T cell repertoires in COVID-19 (dated by TCRdb to 2018 to 2021). Regarding the study in general: Collaborator samples came from the United States, Italy and Spain and covered acute and convalescent phases of COVID-19. The prospective study material was composed of cDNA or gDNA derived from T cells, B-cell-depleted T cells, or PBMCs. The dataset comprised deeply sampled blood TCRbeta repertoires from subjects exposed to, actively infected with, or recovered from COVID-19. A freely available public database, intended as a resource for researchers studying the immune response to SARS-CoV-2, is where the repertoires were released. Samples came from the ongoing ImmuneRACE study (first 160 participants) plus 1,254 subjects from 6 global collaborators. Nearly every sample came with metadata listing a de-identified subject ID, COVID-19 status, age in years and sex. Where available, HLA class I and class II types were taken from metadata supplied by the sample provider and were not determined by assay-based typing.

TCRbeta CDR3 regions were amplified from genomic DNA by means of the immunoSEQ Assay, a bias-controlled multiplex PCR. The study's own analysis went as follows. Within the assay, amplification of reference gene primers was used to estimate how many nucleated cells each sample contained. To quantify the absolute abundance of each unique TCRbeta CDR3 rearrangement, sequence reads were collapsed and filtered. Productive Simpson clonality was computed per sample as the square root of Simpson's diversity index over productive rearrangements. The source is immuneACCESS, and TCRdb retained only in-frame sequences with V and J called. Part of the clones is not carried over; for the studies checked, unresolved V genes explain less than half of this, and the remainder is unexplained. The DNA was the basis for D and trimming; V, J and clone size are from that table. Recorded for this sample are fewer than 250,000 clones; around 85% of them occurred a single time. The ten largest make up over 7.5% of the sample.

Participants in the prospective study were aged about 18 to 95 years, lived in under 30 United States geographic areas, and enrolled through a virtual design. In the prospective study, cohorts were assigned on the basis of participant-reported clinical history obtained from a screening survey and a study questionnaire. Mobile phlebotomists in the prospective study collected whole blood, serum and a nasopharyngeal or oropharyngeal swab from every participant. Additional blood draws and questionnaires over an approximately two-month period could optionally be provided by prospective study participants. Before DNA extraction, blood samples from the prospective study were shipped at room temperature or frozen. The full study reports these points: How much clinical and demographic metadata was included differed by source and by participant, and the metadata was provided uncurated.

This receptor was obtained from a woman between 50 and 59 years old with acute COVID-19. The rearrangement joined TRBV5-1 to TRBJ1-6; TRBD1 fits 8 bases in the junction. Sequencing was performed on PBMCs or T cells enriched from blood (not recorded which). The CDR3 in this case is CASSSLTGGNSPLHF. The nucleotide sequence is given as TGCGCCAGCAGCTCCCTTACAGGGGGAAATTCACCCCTCCACTTT.